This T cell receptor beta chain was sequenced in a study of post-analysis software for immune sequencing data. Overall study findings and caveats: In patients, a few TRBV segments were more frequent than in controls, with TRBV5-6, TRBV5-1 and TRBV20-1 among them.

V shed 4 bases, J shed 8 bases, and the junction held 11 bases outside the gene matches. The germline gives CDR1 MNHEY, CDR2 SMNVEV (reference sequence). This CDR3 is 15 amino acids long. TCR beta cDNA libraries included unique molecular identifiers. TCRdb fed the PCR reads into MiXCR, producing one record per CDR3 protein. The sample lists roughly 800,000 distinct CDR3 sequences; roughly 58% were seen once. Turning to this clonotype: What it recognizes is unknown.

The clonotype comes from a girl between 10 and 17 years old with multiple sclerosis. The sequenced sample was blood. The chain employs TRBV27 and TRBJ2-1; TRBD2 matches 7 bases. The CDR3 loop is CASSSSGGRRYEQFF. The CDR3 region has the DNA TGTGCCAGCAGTTCCTCAGGCGGGAGAAGGTATGAGCAGTTCTTC.